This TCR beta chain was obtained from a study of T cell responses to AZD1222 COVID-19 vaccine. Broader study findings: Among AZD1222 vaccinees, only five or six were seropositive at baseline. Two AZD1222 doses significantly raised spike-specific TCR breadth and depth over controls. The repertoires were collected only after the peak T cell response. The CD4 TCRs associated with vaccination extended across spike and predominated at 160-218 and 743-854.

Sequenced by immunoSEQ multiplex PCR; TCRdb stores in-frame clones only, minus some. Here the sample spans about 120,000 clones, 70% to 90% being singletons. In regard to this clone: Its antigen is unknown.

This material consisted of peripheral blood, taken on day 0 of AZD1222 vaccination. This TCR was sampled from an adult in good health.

The CDR3, as DNA: TGTGCCAGTAGACCCCATGGAGGGGACCTCCTACGAATGGAGCAGTACTTC. Its translation: CASRPHGGDLLRMEQYF. The chain recombines TRBV19 with TRBJ2-7, with a tentative D call TRBD2 (6 bases). Looked up from germline, CDR1 is LNHDA and CDR2 is SQIVND (reference sequence). Trimming cost V 6 bases and J 7 bases, with 28 bases left between them. The CDR3 covers 17 residues. Full variable domain (remainder filled in from reference TRBV19 and TRBJ2-7): DGGITQSPKYLFRKEGQNVTLSCEQNLNHDAMYWYRQDPGQGLRLIYYSQIVNDFQKGDIAEGYSVSREKKESFPLTVTSAQKNPTAFYLCASRPHGGDLLRMEQYFGPGTRLTVT.